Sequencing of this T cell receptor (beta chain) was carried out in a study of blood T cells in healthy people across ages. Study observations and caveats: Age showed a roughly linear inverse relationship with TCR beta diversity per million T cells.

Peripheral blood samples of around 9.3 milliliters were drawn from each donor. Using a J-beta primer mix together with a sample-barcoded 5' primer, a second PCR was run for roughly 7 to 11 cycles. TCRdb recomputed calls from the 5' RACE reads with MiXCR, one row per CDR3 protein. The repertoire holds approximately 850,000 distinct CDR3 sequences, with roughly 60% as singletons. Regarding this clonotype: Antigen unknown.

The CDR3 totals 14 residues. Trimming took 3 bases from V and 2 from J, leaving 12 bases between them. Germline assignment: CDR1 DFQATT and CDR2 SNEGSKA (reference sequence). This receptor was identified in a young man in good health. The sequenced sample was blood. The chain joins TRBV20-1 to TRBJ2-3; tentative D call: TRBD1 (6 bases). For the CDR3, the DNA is TGCAGTGCTAGGCCCCGGGACATCACAGATACGCAGTATTTT. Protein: CSARPRDITDTQYF.